This T cell receptor (beta chain) came from a study of control samples from healthy donors and cancer patients. CDR3 length equals 13 residues. The germline V gene has CDR1 SGHRS and CDR2 YFSETQ. V lost 0 bases, J lost 4 bases, and 7 bases lay in between. Sequencing was performed with immunoSEQ multiplex PCR; in TCRdb, only in-frame clones are kept and a portion is missing. This table has 110,000 or so clones, around 90% appearing once. This receptor was obtained from a man aged 50-60 years in good health. Sequenced: blood. The chain carries TRBV5-1 and TRBJ1-1; D is uncertain. In nucleotides, the CDR3 is TGCGCCAGCAGCTTGGGCGGATCCACTGAAGCTTTCTTT. It specifies CASSLGGSTEAFF.